The next 28 T cell receptor beta chains were all read from a single sample in a study of cytomegalovirus exposure and HLA in healthy donors. The PCR ran on 60 Vbeta and 13 Jbeta primers. Repertoires were generated with immunoSEQ multiplex PCR, while TCRdb's copy carries only in-frame clones and drops some. The sample records roughly 100,000 clones, around 80% being singletons. Sequenced material: PBMCs. All receptors come from a man aged 30 to 39 in good health and CMV-seropositive.

This chain links TRBV5-1 with TRBJ1-2, with a weak D call TRBD1 (5 bases). Per germline, CDR1 SGHRS and CDR2 YFSETQ. Trimming left V 0 bases short and J 6 bases short, with 9 bases between. The CDR3 is 13 amino acids. The CDR3 is CASSLGGLDGYTF. The CDR3 coding sequence is TGCGCCAGCAGCTTGGGGGGCTTAGATGGCTACACCTTC.

The chain recombines TRBV7-9 with TRBJ1-1; D is ambiguous. Trimming removed 1 base at V and 3 bases at J, with 6 bases between. Germline CDR1 reads SEHNR; CDR2 reads FQNEAQ (reference sequence). The CDR3 is 13 residues long. CDR3 amino acids: CASSLEIDTEAFF. In DNA, the CDR3 is TGTGCCAGCAGCTTAGAAATCGACACTGAAGCTTTCTTT.

The chain couples TRBV5-1 to TRBJ2-1, with D possibly TRBD2 on 6 matching bases. Germline CDR1 is SGHRS and CDR2 is YFSETQ. V gave up 4 bases and J gave up 2 bases, with 25 bases separating them. This CDR3 is built from 19 residues. CDR3 protein: CASSPEGSGRLGTYNEQFF. CDR3 nucleotides: TGCGCCAGCAGCCCGGAGGGGTCAGGTCGCCTGGGCACCTACAATGAGCAGTTCTTC.

This rearrangement joins TRBV6-4 to TRBJ2-7; D remains unclear. CDR1 and CDR2 from the germline V gene are MRHNA and SNTAGT. V was shortened by 0 bases and J by 0 bases, with 15 bases between the two germline ends. The CDR3 is 17 residues long. CDR3 residues: CASSDSKVNLSSYEQYF. CDR3 coding DNA: TGTGCCAGCAGTGACTCGAAAGTCAACTTAAGCTCCTACGAGCAGTACTTC.

The chain links TRBV7-4 to TRBJ1-4, with TRBD1 matching over 10 bases. The CDR3 is 17 amino acids. CDR1 is SGHVT and CDR2 is SQSDAQ in the germline V gene. The V segment lost 5 bases and the J segment 0 bases; nucleotides outside the gene matches: 6. Written as DNA, the CDR3 is TGTGCCAGCAGCCCCAGGACAGGGGGAGCAACTAATGAAAAACTGTTTTTT. This codes for CASSPRTGGATNEKLFF.

V and J are TRBV5-4 and TRBJ2-5, with D possibly being TRBD1 (5 bases). The end of the DNA fits TRBJ2-7 better, so the J call may be wrong. The CDR3 sequence is 12 residues long. Germline lookup yields CDR1 SGHNT and CDR2 YYREEE (reference sequence). CDR3 coding DNA: TGTGCCAGCAGCCCCCAGGGCTACGAGCAGTACTTC. Its protein product is CASSPQGYEQYF.

This clone was counted only a few times. This chain joins TRBV9 and TRBJ2-6; D is uncertain. There are 14 residues in the CDR3. V was pared by 0 bases and J by 3 bases, with 4 bases between. Germline CDR1 and CDR2: SGDLS and YYNGEE. The CDR3, as DNA: TGTGCCAGCAGCGTAGGCGGTGGGGCCAACGTCCTGACTTTC. Translated: CASSVGGGANVLTF. The full variable domain, completed using reference TRBV9 and TRBJ2-6, is DSGVTQTPKHLITATGQRVTLRCSPRSGDLSVYWYQQSLDQGLQFLIQYYNGEERAKGNILERFSAQQFPDLHSELNLSSLELGDSALYFCASSVGGGANVLTFGAGSRLTVL.

V gene TRBV27 combines with J gene TRBJ2-7, with D perhaps matching TRBD1 (5 bases). This CDR3 has 13 residues. Trimming pared 5 bases from V and 0 bases from J, leaving 8 bases between. Germline CDR1 is MNHEY and CDR2 is SMNVEV (reference sequence). CDR3 in amino acids: CASSQGLSYEQYF. The CDR3 nucleotides are TGTGCCAGCAGTCAGGGCCTCTCCTACGAGCAGTACTTC.

The gene calls are TRBV28 and TRBJ2-3; 8 nucleotides align to TRBD1. V dropped 8 bases and J dropped 0; count of bases not matched to a gene: 7. This CDR3 has 15 residues. Germline V lookup: CDR1 MDHEN, CDR2 SYDVKM. The CDR3 coding sequence is TGTGCCAGCTTACAGGGGGGTCCTAGCACAGATACGCAGTATTTT. Protein sequence: CASLQGGPSTDTQYF.

This sequence joins TRBV2 and TRBJ2-2; a possible D gene is TRBD2 (5 bases). CDR3 length equals 13 residues. Germline V CDR1 and CDR2: SNHLY, FYNNEI. Deletions cut 5 bases from V and 6 bases from J, with 10 bases between. Here the CDR3 reads CASSLRGAGELFF. CDR3 DNA: TGTGCCAGCAGTTTACGGGGTGCCGGGGAGCTGTTTTTT. The full variable domain, with the rest looked up from reference TRBV2 and TRBJ2-2, is EPEVTQTPSHQVTQMGQEVILRCVPISNHLYFYWYRQILGQKVEFLVSFYNNEISEKSEIFDDQFSVERPDGSNFTLKIRSTKLEDSAMYFCASSLRGAGELFFGEGSRLTVL.

Notes on this clone: In the same sample, other DNA sequences code for this CDR3. V and J are TRBV2 and TRBJ2-7; TRBD2 aligns across 9 bases. The CDR3 is 15 amino acids. Germline V gene lookup returns CDR1 SNHLY and CDR2 FYNNEI. With V trimmed by 1 base and J by 4 bases, 5 bases remained unmatched. CDR3 residues: CASSEVSGGSYEQYF. For the CDR3, the DNA is TGTGCCAGCAGTGAAGTTAGCGGGGGAAGTTACGAGCAGTACTTC.

The chain combines TRBV30 with TRBJ1-5, with 7 bases fitting TRBD1. Germline CDR1 is GTSNPN and CDR2 is SVGIG (reference sequence). The CDR3 runs to 14 residues. Trimming removed 2 bases from V and 4 bases from J; junction bases left unmatched: 5. In nucleotides, the CDR3 is TGTGCCTGGAGTCACAGGGGCCCTAATCAGCCCCAGCATTTT. Encoded protein: CAWSHRGPNQPQHF.

This clone has only a few counts. The chain links TRBV5-1 to TRBJ1-4, with TRBD1 as a possible D gene (5 bases). Trimming took 4 bases from V and 0 from J, leaving 10 bases between them. CDR1 and CDR2 from the germline V gene are SGHRS and YFSETQ. CDR3 length: 15 amino acids. CDR3: CASSPDMTTNEKLFF. The CDR3 nucleotides are TGCGCCAGCAGCCCGGACATGACAACTAATGAAAAACTGTTTTTT.

The gene calls are TRBV5-4 and TRBJ1-2; 10 nucleotides align to TRBD1. V shed 4 bases and J 2 bases; nucleotides not matched to a gene: 5. Germline CDR1 is SGHNT and CDR2 is YYREEE (reference sequence). The CDR3 consists of 15 residues. CDR3 region: CASSPRDRGNYGYTF. CDR3 DNA: TGTGCCAGCAGCCCTCGGGACAGGGGCAACTATGGCTACACCTTC.

The chain employs TRBV6-6 and TRBJ1-4; 9 positions agree with TRBD1. This CDR3 is built from 14 residues. Germline V CDR1 and CDR2: MNHNY, SVGAGI (reference sequence). J was trimmed by 4 bases and V by 6 bases; bases with no gene match: 3. CDR3 loop: CASSRDRDNEKLFF. In DNA form, the CDR3 reads TGTGCCAGCAGCCGGGACAGGGATAATGAAAAACTGTTTTTT.

The chain combines TRBV4-2 with TRBJ2-3; 7 bases match TRBD2. This CDR3 is 14 amino acids long. The germline CDR1 and CDR2 sequences are LGHNA and YNFKEQ. J gave up 9 bases and V 1 base, and 7 bases lay outside the gene matches. The CDR3, as DNA: TGTGCCAGCAGCCAAGTCGTTCTAGCGGAAACGCAGTATTTT. This encodes CASSQVVLAETQYF.

The chain recombines TRBV7-9 with TRBJ1-1; TRBD1 is a possible D gene (5 bases). Germline V gene data show CDR1 as SEHNR and CDR2 as FQNEAQ (reference sequence). The CDR3 has 16 amino acids. Trimming stripped 3 bases from V and 1 base from J, with 15 bases between. CDR3 sequence (DNA): TGTGCCAGCAGCTTCGGAGGCGGGGGAACGAACACTGAAGCTTTCTTT. Amino acids: CASSFGGGGTNTEAFF.

This chain links TRBV6-5 with TRBJ2-7; TRBD2 matches at 7 bases. Germline CDR1 reads MNHEY; CDR2 reads SVGAGI. This CDR3 is 13 amino acids long. After removal of 4 bases from V and 6 bases from J, the junction contained 6 bases not matched to a gene. The CDR3 spells CASSFREAGEQYF. The CDR3 region has the DNA TGTGCCAGCAGTTTCCGGGAGGCCGGCGAGCAGTACTTC.

This rearrangement joins TRBV5-1 to TRBJ2-3; a possible D gene is TRBD2 (5 bases). The CDR3 contains 13 residues. Trimming cost V 4 bases and J 6 bases, with 12 bases left between them. Germline V gene data show CDR1 as SGHRS and CDR2 as YFSETQ. CDR3 region: CASSPPSGDTQYF. For the CDR3, the DNA is TGCGCCAGCAGCCCCCCCTCGGGGGATACGCAGTATTTT.

This clone has a single count. The chain recombines TRBV6-5 with TRBJ1-1, with a weak D call TRBD1 (6 bases). With 2 bases removed from V and 5 bases from J, the gap between germline ends came to 9 bases. Germline loops: CDR1 MNHEY, CDR2 SVGAGI. The CDR3 extends over 13 amino acids. This CDR3 is CASSYNRGTEAFF. For the CDR3, the DNA is TGTGCCAGCAGTTACAATAGGGGGACTGAAGCTTTCTTT.

A few counts support this clone. This chain links TRBV27 with TRBJ2-2; TRBD2 matches at 8 bases. Germline CDR1 and CDR2: MNHEY and SMNVEV (reference sequence). This CDR3 contains 15 residues. The V and J ends lost 4 bases and 1 base, in that order; junction bases with no gene match: 2. This CDR3 reads CASSSLAGNTGELFF. CDR3 nucleotide sequence: TGTGCCAGCAGTTCGCTAGCGGGGAACACCGGGGAGCTGTTTTTT.

The chain has TRBV7-9 and TRBJ1-5, with D unresolved. Germline-derived CDR1 and CDR2 are SEHNR and FQNEAQ (reference sequence). V was clipped by 3 bases and J by 7 bases, with 10 bases between them. The CDR3 is 13 amino acids. CDR3 amino acids: CASSFAEVQPQHF. In DNA, the CDR3 is TGTGCCAGCAGCTTCGCGGAGGTCCAGCCCCAGCATTTT. The variable domain in full, completed from reference TRBV7-9 and TRBJ1-5, reads DTGVSQNPRHKITKRGQNVTFRCDPISEHNRLYWYRQTLGQGPEFLTYFQNEAQLEKSRLLSDRFSAERPKGSFSTLEIQRTEQGDSAMYLCASSFAEVQPQHFGDGTRLSIL.

This clone was detected a few times. This chain connects TRBV25-1 to TRBJ1-1, with D hard to call. Germline CDR1 is MGHDK and CDR2 is SYGVNS. Trimming removed 5 bases from V and 2 bases from J, with 6 bases in between. The CDR3 has 12 residues. The CDR3 DNA follows: TGTGCCAGCAGTCGTCGTAACACTGAAGCTTTCTTT. It translates to CASSRRNTEAFF.

The rearrangement joins TRBV7-3 to TRBJ2-1; 9 positions agree with TRBD1. The V and J ends lost 3 bases and 7 bases, in that order; junction bases with no gene match: 1. Germline V lookup: CDR1 SGHTA, CDR2 FQGTGA. CDR3 length: 13 amino acids. CDR3 loop: CASSLTGGNEQFF. The DNA for the CDR3 is TGTGCCAGCAGCTTGACAGGGGGGAATGAGCAGTTCTTC.

This clone was counted a single time. In DNA form, the CDR3 reads TGTGCCAGCAGTCCCCGGGGGGAGGGGAATGAAAAACTGTTTTTT. It yields the protein CASSPRGEGNEKLFF. The chain uses TRBV6-5 and TRBJ1-4; TRBD1 might be the D (5 bases). V lost 5 bases and J lost 5, with 15 bases in between. This CDR3 comprises 15 residues. The V gene's germline CDR1 is MNHEY and CDR2 SVGAGI.

V and J are TRBV19 and TRBJ1-5, with 8 bases identical to TRBD1. V dropped 5 bases and J dropped 2; count of bases not matched to a gene: 14. Germline CDR1 reads LNHDA; CDR2 reads SQIVND (reference sequence). CDR3 length: 18 residues. The CDR3 region is CASSPPATGDIGNQPQHF. The CDR3, as DNA: TGTGCCAGTAGTCCTCCGGCGACAGGGGATATAGGCAATCAGCCCCAGCATTTT.

This chain links TRBV7-2 with TRBJ1-2, with D possibly TRBD1 on 5 matching bases. This CDR3 spans 18 amino acids. The V and J ends lost 5 bases and 0 bases respectively, with 22 bases between them. Germline-derived CDR1 and CDR2 are SGHTA and FQGNSA. CDR3 bases: TGTGCCAGCAGCCGTCGCAACTTGGGGGGAAGAACTAACTATGGCTACACCTTC. Its translation is CASSRRNLGGRTNYGYTF. The variable domain in full, with the rest retrieved from reference TRBV7-2 and TRBJ1-2, is GAGVSQSPSNKVTEKGKDVELRCDPISGHTALYWYRQSLGQGLEFLIYFQGNSAPDKSGLPSDRFSAERTGGSVSTLTIQRTQQEDSAVYLCASSRRNLGGRTNYGYTFGSGTRLTVV.

This rearrangement joins TRBV5-1 to TRBJ1-2, with TRBD1 matching 8 bases. This CDR3 has 15 residues. V was clipped by 4 bases and J by 7 bases; unmatched bases: 12. CDR1 and CDR2 from the germline V gene are SGHRS and YFSETQ. This CDR3 reads CASSPIAGGSSGYTF. For the CDR3, the DNA is TGCGCCAGCAGCCCGATTGCAGGGGGCTCATCTGGCTACACCTTC.